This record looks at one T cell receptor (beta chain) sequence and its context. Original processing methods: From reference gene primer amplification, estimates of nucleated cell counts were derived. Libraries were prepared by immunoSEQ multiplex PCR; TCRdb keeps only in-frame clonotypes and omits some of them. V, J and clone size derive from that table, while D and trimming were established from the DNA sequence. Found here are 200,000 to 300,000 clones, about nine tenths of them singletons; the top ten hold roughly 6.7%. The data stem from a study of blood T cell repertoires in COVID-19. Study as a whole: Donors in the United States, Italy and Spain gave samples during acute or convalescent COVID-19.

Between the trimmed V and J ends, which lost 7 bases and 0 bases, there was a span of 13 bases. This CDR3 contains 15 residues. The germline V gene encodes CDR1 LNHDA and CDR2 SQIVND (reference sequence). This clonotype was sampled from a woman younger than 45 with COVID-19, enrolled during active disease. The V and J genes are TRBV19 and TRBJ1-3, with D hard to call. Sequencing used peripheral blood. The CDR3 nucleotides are TGTGCCAGTAAGCTGGAGTGGGTCTCTGGAAACACCATATATTTT. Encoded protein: CASKLEWVSGNTIYF.